This T cell receptor (beta chain) was observed in a study of identical twins. The CDR3 totals 18 residues. The V gene end was trimmed by 4 bases and the J gene end by 6 bases; junction bases not matched to a gene: 15. The germline gives CDR1 KGHDR, CDR2 SFDVKD. The authors used template switching to add a universal primer site and gave cDNA unique molecular identifiers. TCRdb redid the calling of the 5' RACE reads with MiXCR, one entry per CDR3 protein. Here the sample spans approximately 890,000 distinct CDR3 sequences, 9% to 15% being singletons. On this clonotype itself: Its specificity is unknown.

Broader study findings: For cord blood, abundant beta clonotypes had fewer insertions, unlike memory repertoires, which showed none. Models underestimated TCR alpha sharing (out-of-frame) in monozygotic twins.

The sample was also linked to a second study, of yellow fever vaccine responses in identical twins.

The sequence derives from a woman between 18 and 29 years old in good health. V and J are TRBV24-1 and TRBJ2-3; 10 nucleotides line up with TRBD2. The sequenced sample was PBMCs. The CDR3 reads CATSDWARTSGDSDTQYF. DNA of the CDR3: TGTGCCACCAGTGACTGGGCCAGAACTAGCGGGGATTCGGATACGCAGTATTTT.